The clone carrying this T cell receptor (beta chain) came up a few times. Its cognate antigen is unknown. TCRdb's table, derived via immunoSEQ multiplex PCR, lists solely in-frame clones and lacks some. The data show 92,000 or so clones, just under 90% seen once. The data belong to a study of OX40 agonist ivuxolimab in advanced cancers. Study-wide context: Patients' therapy was ivuxolimab, an antibody that acts as an agonist of OX40 (CD134).

The germline V gene has CDR1 SGHDN and CDR2 FVKESK. The V and J ends lost 5 bases and 6 bases respectively, with 19 bases between them. The CDR3 has 15 residues. Regarding the study as a whole: At doses 0.1 to 3.0 mg/kg, CD4+ and CD8+ clones expanded.

Sequenced material: CD4+ or CD8+ T cells sorted from blood, taken in a trial of the OX40 agonist ivuxolimab. J is TRBJ1-2 and V is TRBV14; no firm D call. The clonotype originates from an adult with an advanced solid tumor such as melanoma, head and neck, liver or kidney cancer. CDR3 coding DNA: TGTGCCAGCAGCTTCGATTCCCACGCGGTGAATGGCTACACCTTC. Protein sequence: CASSFDSHAVNGYTF.